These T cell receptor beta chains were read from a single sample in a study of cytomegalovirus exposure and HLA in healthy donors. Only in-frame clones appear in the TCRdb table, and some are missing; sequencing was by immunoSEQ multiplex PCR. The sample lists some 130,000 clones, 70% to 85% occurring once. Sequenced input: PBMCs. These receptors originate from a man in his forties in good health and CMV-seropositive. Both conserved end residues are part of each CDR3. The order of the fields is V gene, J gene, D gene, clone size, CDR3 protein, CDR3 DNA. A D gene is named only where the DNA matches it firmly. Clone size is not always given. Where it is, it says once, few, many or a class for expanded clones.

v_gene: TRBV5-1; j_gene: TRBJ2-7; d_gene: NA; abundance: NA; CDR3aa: CASSRMEGTNNEQYF; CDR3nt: TGCGCCAGCAGCCGTATGGAGGGGACGAACAACGAGCAGTACTTC
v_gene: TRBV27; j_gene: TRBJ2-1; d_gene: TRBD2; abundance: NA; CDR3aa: CASSFGGGEQFF; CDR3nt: TGTGCCAGCAGTTTCGGGGGGGGTGAGCAGTTCTTC
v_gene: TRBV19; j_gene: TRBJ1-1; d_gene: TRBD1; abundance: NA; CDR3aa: CASLTGGMGTEAFF; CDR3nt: TGTGCCAGTTTAACAGGGGGCATGGGCACTGAAGCTTTCTTT
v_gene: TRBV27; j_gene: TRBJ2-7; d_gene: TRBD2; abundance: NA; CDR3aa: CASSPDNGRAQYF; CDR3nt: TGTGCCAGCAGTCCGGACAACGGGAGGGCGCAGTACTTC
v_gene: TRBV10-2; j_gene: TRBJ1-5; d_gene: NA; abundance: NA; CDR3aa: CATQTTAFSNQPQHF; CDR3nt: TGCGCCACTCAGACAACCGCGTTTAGCAATCAGCCCCAGCATTTT
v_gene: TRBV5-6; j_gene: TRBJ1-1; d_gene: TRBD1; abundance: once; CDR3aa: CASSRQGDTEAFF; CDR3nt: TGTGCCAGCAGCCGGCAGGGGGACACTGAAGCTTTCTTT
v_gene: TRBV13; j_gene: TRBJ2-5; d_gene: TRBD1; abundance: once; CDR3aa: CASSFFQGALGQETQYF; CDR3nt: TGTGCCAGCAGCTTTTTTCAGGGGGCATTGGGGCAAGAGACCCAGTACTTC
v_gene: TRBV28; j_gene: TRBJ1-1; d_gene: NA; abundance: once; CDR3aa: CASSLTQGMGNTEAFF; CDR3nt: TGTGCCAGCAGTTTAACCCAGGGGATGGGGAACACTGAAGCTTTCTTT
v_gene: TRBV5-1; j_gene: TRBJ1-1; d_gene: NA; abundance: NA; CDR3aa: CASSLLGRDEAFF; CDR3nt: TGCGCCAGCAGCTTGCTAGGAAGAGATGAAGCTTTCTTT
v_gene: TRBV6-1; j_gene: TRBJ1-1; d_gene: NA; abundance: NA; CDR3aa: CASSDRHAIPGAFF; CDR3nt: TGTGCCAGCAGTGACCGACACGCGATCCCGGGGGCTTTCTTT
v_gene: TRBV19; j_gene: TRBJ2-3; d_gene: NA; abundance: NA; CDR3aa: CASSTQGYRTDTQYF; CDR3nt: TGTGCCAGTAGTACCCAGGGCTATCGCACAGATACGCAGTATTTT
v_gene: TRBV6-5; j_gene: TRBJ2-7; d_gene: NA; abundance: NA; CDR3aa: CASRDDSHYEQYF; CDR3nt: TGTGCCAGCAGGGACGACAGCCACTACGAGCAGTACTTC
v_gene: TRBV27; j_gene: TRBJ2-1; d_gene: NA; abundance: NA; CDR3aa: CASSHWRRGDEQFF; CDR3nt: TGTGCCAGCAGCCATTGGAGACGCGGGGATGAGCAGTTCTTC
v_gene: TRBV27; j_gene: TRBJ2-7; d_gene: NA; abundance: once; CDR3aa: CASSLIRGEQYF; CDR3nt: TGTGCCAGCAGTTTAATTAGGGGGGAGCAGTACTTC
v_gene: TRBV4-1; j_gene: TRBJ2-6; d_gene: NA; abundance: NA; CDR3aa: CASSRAGIVPGANVLTF; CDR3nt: TGCGCCAGCAGCCGGGCCGGGATTGTCCCTGGGGCCAACGTCCTGACTTTC
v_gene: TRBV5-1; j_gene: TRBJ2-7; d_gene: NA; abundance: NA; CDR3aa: CASSLVIAGTYEQYF; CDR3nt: TGCGCCAGCAGCTTGGTTATCGCAGGTACCTACGAGCAGTACTTC
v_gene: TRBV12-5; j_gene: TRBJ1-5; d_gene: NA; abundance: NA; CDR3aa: CASGLDRVQPQHF; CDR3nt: TGTGCTAGTGGTTTGGACAGGGTTCAGCCCCAGCATTTT
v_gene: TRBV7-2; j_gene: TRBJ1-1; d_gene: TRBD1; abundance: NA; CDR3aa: CASSLAGGDRTEAFF; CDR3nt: TGTGCCAGCAGCTTGGCAGGGGGCGATAGGACTGAAGCTTTCTTT
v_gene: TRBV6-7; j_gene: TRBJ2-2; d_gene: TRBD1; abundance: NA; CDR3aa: CASSYAGGTGELFF; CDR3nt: TGTGCCAGCAGTTATGCAGGGGGCACCGGGGAGCTGTTTTTT
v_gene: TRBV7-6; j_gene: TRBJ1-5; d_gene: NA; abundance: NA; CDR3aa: CASSYGGNQPQHF; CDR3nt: TGTGCCAGCAGCTACGGGGGAAATCAGCCCCAGCATTTT
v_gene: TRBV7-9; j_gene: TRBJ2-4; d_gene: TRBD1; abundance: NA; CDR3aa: CSSSLGQGTPYF; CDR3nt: TGTTCCAGCAGCTTAGGACAGGGCACACCTTACTTC
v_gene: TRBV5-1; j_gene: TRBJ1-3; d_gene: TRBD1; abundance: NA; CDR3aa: CASSLDQGASGNTIYF; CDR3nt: TGCGCCAGCAGCTTGGACCAGGGGGCGTCTGGAAACACCATATATTTT
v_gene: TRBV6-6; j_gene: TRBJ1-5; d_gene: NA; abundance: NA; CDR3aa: CASSPDQGIQPQHF; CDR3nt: TGTGCCAGCAGTCCCGACCAGGGGATCCAGCCCCAGCATTTT
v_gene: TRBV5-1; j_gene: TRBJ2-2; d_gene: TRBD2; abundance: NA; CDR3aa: CASSLKGGSNTGELFF; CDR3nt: TGCGCCAGCAGCTTGAAAGGCGGGAGTAACACCGGGGAGCTGTTTTTT
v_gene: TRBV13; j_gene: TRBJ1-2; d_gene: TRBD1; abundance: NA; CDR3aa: CASSLGAGGGTLLANYGYTF; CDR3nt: TGTGCCAGCAGCTTAGGGGCAGGGGGCGGAACCCTCCTTGCTAACTATGGCTACACCTTC
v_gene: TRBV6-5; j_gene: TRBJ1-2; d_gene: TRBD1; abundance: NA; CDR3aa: CASSYGDRGGYTF; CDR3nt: TGTGCCAGCAGTTATGGGGACAGGGGCGGCTACACCTTC
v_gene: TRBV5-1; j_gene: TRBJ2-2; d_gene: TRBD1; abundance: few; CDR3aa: CASSVQGLPGELFF; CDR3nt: TGCGCCAGCAGCGTACAGGGGCTCCCCGGGGAGCTGTTTTTT
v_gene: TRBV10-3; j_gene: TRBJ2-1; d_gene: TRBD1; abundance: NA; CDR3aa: CAITDQLGQGPYNEQFF; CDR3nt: TGTGCCATCACCGATCAATTGGGACAGGGACCCTACAATGAGCAGTTCTTC
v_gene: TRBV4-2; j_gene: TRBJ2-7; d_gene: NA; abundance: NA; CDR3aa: CASSQVAEGPGEQYF; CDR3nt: TGTGCCAGCAGCCAAGTTGCGGAGGGCCCTGGCGAGCAGTACTTC
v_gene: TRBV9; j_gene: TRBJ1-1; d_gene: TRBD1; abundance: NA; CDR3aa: CASSEQGDSRYTEAFF; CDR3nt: TGTGCCAGCAGCGAACAAGGGGACAGCCGATACACTGAAGCTTTCTTT
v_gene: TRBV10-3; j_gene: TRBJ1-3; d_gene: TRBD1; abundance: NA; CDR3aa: CAIARQGAGGNTIYF; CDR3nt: TGTGCCATCGCAAGACAGGGGGCAGGGGGAAACACCATATATTTT
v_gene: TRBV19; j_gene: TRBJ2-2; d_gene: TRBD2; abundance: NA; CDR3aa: CASSSAGGPNTGELFF; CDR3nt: TGTGCCAGTAGCTCAGCGGGAGGGCCGAACACCGGGGAGCTGTTTTTT
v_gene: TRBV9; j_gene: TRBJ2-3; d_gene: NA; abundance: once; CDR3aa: CASSPLKGEDTQYF; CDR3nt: TGTGCCAGCAGCCCCCTAAAAGGGGAAGATACGCAGTATTTT
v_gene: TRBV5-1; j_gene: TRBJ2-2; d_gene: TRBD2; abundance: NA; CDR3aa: CASKKREGAGELFF; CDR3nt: TGCGCCAGCAAGAAGCGGGAGGGGGCCGGGGAGCTGTTTTTT
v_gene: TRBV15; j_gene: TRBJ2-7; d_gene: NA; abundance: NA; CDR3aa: CATSRDHSGYEQYF; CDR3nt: TGTGCCACCAGCAGAGACCATTCGGGCTACGAGCAGTACTTC